This T cell receptor beta chain came from a study of blood T cell repertoires in COVID-19. The protocol was immunoSEQ multiplex PCR, while the TCRdb copy is restricted to in-frame clones and leaves out a portion. The sample lists over 150,000 clones, roughly 88% occurring once. The J segment lost 3 bases and the V segment lost 3 bases, leaving 12 bases of the junction unmatched. This CDR3 is built from 17 residues. Germline values: CDR1 SGHTS, CDR2 YDEGEE. This chain links TRBV5-8 with TRBJ2-1, with 7 nucleotides matching TRBD2. The sequencing input was peripheral blood. This TCR was sampled from a man aged 50 to 59 with COVID-19, enrolled during active disease. The CDR3 DNA is TGTGCCAGCAGCTGGAGACTAGCCGTTAACCTCTACAATGAGCAGTTCTTC. Its protein product is CASSWRLAVNLYNEQFF.